The text below deals with one T cell receptor (beta chain). Its target is unknown. The trim removed 4 bases at V and 2 bases at J, leaving 10 bases unmatched. The CDR3 is made up of 17 amino acids. These data originate in a study of radiotherapy plus CTLA-4 blockade in lung cancer. Study observations and caveats: An expansion of tumor-derived TCR clones occurred in blood after radiotherapy plus ipilimumab.

Assay used: immunoSEQ multiplex PCR; TCRdb lists only in-frame clones, some missing. The repertoire has around 120,000 clones, 75% to 80% of them found once; the top ten carry approximately 5.2%. The specimen comprised peripheral blood, sampled from a patient treated with radiotherapy plus ipilimumab. The chain employs TRBV23-1 and TRBJ2-5, with TRBD2 identical over 10 bases. TRBV23-1 is given ORF status, its function remaining uncertain. This TCR came from a human donor with non-small cell lung cancer who had a partial response to radiotherapy plus ipilimumab. The CDR3 nucleotides are TGCGCCAGCAGTCCCCGGGCTAGCGGGAGATGTCAAGAGACCCAGTACTTC. Translated: CASSPRASGRCQETQYF.